The source of this TCR beta chain is a study of blood T cell repertoires in COVID-19. Study in general: Material from acute and convalescent COVID-19 was sourced from the United States, Italy and Spain. PBMCs, B-cell-depleted T cells, or T cells were the source of the cDNA or gDNA that made up the material.

The repertoire was sequenced with immunoSEQ multiplex PCR; TCRdb's copy has only in-frame clones and lacks some. The data hold about 140,000 clones, with 70% to 85% observed a single time. Looked up from germline, CDR1 is SGHAT and CDR2 is FQNNGV. The V end was cut by 5 bases, the J end by 0 bases, with 13 bases between. There are 15 residues in the CDR3. The rearrangement links TRBV11-2 to TRBJ1-1; D possibly corresponds to TRBD1 (6 bases). The sequence derives from a man aged 55 to 70 with acute or convalescent COVID-19. The specimen sequenced was peripheral blood. The CDR3 region is CASSARTAMNTEAFF. Written as DNA, the CDR3 is TGTGCCAGCAGCGCTAGGACAGCCATGAACACTGAAGCTTTCTTT.